This T cell receptor (beta chain) was recovered during a study of vaccination and CD4 T cells after COVID-19. Background on the study: Participants received two doses of either BNT162b2 or mRNA-1273 vaccine. Post-COVID draws followed diagnosis by a median approximately 100 days (range 35 to 161). In culture, cells were exposed to overlapping spike peptides from SARS-CoV-2, HCoV-NL63, HCoV-OC43 and HCoV-229E.

Sequencing of DNA taken from cultured CD4+ T cells relied on the Oncomine TCR Beta short-read assay. Genomic DNA was isolated from CD4+ T cells that had been cultured. MiXCR, run by TCRdb on the PCR reads, gives a single entry per CDR3 protein. The sample holds some 16,000 distinct CDR3 sequences; roughly half are singletons and the top ten take about a tenth. The treatment denotes: approximately 9-day PBMC culture with coronavirus spike peptide pools or control peptides (ViraFEST assay). Comment on this clonotype: Its antigen is currently unknown.

The CDR3 loop spans 16 amino acids. The germline CDR1 and CDR2 sequences are LNHNV and YYDKDF (reference sequence). Losses at the gene ends were 5 bases for V and 1 base for J; bases not matched to a gene: 8. This rearrangement joins TRBV15 to TRBJ2-7; 10 bases fit TRBD1. The TCR sequence derives from a human donor who had recovered from COVID-19. Source material: CD4+ T cells from blood, cultured in vitro. The CDR3 spells CATSGPGQGISYEQYF. As DNA, the CDR3 is TGTGCCACCAGCGGTCCGGGACAGGGGATTTCCTACGAGCAGTACTTC.